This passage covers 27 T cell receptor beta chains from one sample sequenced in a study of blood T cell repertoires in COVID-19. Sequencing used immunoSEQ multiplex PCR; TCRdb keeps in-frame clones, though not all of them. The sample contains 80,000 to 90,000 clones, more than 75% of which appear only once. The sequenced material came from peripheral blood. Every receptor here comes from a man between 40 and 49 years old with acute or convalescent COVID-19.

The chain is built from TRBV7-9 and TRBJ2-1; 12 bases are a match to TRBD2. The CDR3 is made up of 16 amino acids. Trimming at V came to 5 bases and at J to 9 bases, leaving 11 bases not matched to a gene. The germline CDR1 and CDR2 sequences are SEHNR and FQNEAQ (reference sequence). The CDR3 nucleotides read TGTGCCAGCAGCCCAAATCAACTAGCGGGAGGAGGTGAGCAGTTCTTC. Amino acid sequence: CASSPNQLAGGGEQFF.

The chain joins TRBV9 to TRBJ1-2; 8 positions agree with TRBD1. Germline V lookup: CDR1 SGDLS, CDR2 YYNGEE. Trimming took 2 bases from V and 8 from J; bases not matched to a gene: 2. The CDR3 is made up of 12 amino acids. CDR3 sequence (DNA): TGTGCCAGCAGCGTCCCAGGGGGCGGCTACACCTTC. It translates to CASSVPGGGYTF.

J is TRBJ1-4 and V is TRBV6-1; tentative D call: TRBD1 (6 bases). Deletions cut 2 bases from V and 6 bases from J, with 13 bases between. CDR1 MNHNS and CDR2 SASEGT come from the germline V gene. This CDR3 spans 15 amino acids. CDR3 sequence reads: CASSEIGRGDEKLFF. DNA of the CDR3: TGTGCCAGCAGTGAAATCGGCAGGGGTGATGAAAAACTGTTTTTT.

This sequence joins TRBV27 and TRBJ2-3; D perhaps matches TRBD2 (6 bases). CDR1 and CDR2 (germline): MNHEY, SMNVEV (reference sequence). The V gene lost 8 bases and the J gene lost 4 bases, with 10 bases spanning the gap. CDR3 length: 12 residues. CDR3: CASRDLADTQYF. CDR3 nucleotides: TGTGCCAGCCGGGACTTGGCAGATACGCAGTATTTT.

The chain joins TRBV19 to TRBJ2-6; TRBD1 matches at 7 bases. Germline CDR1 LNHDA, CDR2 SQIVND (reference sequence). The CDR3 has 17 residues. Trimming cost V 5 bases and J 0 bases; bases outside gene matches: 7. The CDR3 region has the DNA TGTGCCAGTAGTGGGGGACAGATTCTCTCTGGGGCCAACGTCCTGACTTTC. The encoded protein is CASSGGQILSGANVLTF.

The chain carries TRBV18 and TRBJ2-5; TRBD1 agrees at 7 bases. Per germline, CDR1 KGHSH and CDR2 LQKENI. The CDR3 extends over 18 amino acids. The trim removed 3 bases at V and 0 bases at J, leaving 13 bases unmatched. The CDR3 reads CASSPFSTGTAYQETQYF. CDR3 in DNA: TGTGCCAGCTCACCTTTCTCAACCGGGACAGCATACCAAGAGACCCAGTACTTC.

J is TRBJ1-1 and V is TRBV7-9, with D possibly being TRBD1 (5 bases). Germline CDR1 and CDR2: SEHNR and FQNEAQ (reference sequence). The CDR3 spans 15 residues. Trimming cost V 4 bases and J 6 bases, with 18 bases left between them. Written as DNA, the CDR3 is TGTGCCAGCAGCTCCCCGGCAGGGTGGGGTTCTGAAGCTTTCTTT. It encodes CASSSPAGWGSEAFF.

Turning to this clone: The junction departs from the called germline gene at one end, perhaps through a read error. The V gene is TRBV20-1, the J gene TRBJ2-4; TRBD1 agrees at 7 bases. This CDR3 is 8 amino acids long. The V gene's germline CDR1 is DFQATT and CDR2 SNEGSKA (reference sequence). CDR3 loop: CSAGKGAF. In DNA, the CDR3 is TGCAGTGCGGGGAAGGGGGCCTTC.

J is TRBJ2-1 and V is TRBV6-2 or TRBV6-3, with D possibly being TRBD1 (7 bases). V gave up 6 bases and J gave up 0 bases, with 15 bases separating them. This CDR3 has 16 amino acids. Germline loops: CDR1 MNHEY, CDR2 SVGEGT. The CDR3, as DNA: TGTGCCAGCAGCCTCCGGCGGGACAGCTCCTACAATGAGCAGTTCTTC. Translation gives CASSLRRDSSYNEQFF.

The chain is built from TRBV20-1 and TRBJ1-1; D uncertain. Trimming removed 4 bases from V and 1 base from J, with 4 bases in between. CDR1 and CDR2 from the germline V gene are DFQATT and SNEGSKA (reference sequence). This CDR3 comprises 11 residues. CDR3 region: CSANGNTEAFF. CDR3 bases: TGCAGTGCTAACGGGAACACTGAAGCTTTCTTT.

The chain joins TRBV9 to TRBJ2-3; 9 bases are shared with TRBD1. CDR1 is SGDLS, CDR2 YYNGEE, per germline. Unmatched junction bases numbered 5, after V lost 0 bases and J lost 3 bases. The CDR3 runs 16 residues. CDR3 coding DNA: TGTGCCAGCAGCGTAGGGGGGGGACAGGGAACAGATACGCAGTATTTT. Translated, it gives CASSVGGGQGTDTQYF.

The CDR3 DNA reads TGTGCCAGCAGCCCGCTAGCGGGATCGCGCACAGATACGCAGTATTTT. This sequence encodes CASSPLAGSRTDTQYF. V gene TRBV7-9 combines with J gene TRBJ2-3, with 9 positions matching TRBD2. This CDR3 has 16 amino acids. V trimming: 5 bases; J trimming: 1 base; junction bases outside the gene matches: 7. CDR1 is SEHNR, CDR2 FQNEAQ, per germline (reference sequence).

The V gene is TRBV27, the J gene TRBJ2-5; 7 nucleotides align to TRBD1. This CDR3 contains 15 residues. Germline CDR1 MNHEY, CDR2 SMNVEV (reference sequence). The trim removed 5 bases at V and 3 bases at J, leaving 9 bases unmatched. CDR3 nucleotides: TGTGCCAGCAGTCCACTGACAGGGCCAAAAGAGACCCAGTACTTC. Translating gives CASSPLTGPKETQYF.

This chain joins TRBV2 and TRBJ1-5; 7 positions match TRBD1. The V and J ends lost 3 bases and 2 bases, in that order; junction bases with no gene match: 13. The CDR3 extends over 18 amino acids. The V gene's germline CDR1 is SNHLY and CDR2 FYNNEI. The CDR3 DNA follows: TGTGCCAGCAGTGACATCCGACAGGGTAGAGCGGGCAATCAGCCCCAGCATTTT. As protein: CASSDIRQGRAGNQPQHF.

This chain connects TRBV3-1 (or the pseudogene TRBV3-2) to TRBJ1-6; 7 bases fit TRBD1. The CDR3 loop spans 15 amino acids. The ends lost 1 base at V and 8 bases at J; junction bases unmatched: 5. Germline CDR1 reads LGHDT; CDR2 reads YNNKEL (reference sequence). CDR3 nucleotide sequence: TGTGCCAGCAGCCAAGTGACAGGGTACGATTCACCCCTCCACTTT. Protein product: CASSQVTGYDSPLHF.

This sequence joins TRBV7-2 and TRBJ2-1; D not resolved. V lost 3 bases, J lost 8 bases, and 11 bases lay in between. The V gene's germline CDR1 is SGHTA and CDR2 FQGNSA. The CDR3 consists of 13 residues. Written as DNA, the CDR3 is TGTGCCAGCAGCTTTAAGTCTCGCGATGAGCAGTTCTTC. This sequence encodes CASSFKSRDEQFF.

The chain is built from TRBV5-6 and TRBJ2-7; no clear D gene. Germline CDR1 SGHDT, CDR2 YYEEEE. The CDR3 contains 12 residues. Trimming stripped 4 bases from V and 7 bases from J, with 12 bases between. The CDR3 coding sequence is TGTGCCAGCAGCGTACAGCTTCGGGAGCAGTACTTC. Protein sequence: CASSVQLREQYF.

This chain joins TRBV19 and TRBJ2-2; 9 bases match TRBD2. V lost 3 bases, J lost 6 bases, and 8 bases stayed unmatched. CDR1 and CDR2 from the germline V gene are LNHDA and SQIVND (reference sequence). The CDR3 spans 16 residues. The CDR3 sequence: CASSIEAGGAPGELFF. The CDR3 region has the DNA TGTGCCAGTAGTATCGAAGCGGGAGGCGCGCCCGGGGAGCTGTTTTTT.

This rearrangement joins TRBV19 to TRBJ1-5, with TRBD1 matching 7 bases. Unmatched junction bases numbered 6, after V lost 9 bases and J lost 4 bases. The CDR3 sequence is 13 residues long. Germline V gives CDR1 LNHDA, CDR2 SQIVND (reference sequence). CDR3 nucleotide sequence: TGTGCCAGCAGGGACAGTCGGAATCAGCCCCAGCATTTT. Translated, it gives CASRDSRNQPQHF.

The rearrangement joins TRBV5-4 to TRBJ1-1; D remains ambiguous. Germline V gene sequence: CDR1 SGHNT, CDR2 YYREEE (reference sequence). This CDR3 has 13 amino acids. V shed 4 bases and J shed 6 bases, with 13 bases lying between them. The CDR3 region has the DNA TGTGCCAGCAGCGCATCGAACTCTGCTGAAGCTTTCTTT. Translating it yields CASSASNSAEAFF.

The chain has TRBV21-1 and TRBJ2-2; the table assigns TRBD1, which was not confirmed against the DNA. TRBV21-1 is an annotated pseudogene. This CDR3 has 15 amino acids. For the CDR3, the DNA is TGTGCCAGCAGCATGGGACAGGGGGCAATCGGGGAGCTGTTTTTT. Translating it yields CASSMGQGAIGELFF.

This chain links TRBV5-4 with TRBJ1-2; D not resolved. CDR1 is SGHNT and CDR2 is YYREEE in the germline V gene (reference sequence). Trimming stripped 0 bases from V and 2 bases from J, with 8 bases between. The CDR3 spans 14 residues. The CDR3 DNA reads TGTGCCAGCAGCTTGGGGCGGGAAAACTATGGCTACACCTTC. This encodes CASSLGRENYGYTF.

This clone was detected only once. The CDR3 nucleotides are TGTGCCAGCAGCGTAGGAGCGGGACCACCAACAGATACGCAGTATTTT. It encodes CASSVGAGPPTDTQYF. The chain employs TRBV9 and TRBJ2-3; TRBD2 matches at 7 bases. V shed 0 bases, J shed 3 bases, and the junction held 7 bases outside the gene matches. CDR3 length: 16 residues. Germline V gives CDR1 SGDLS, CDR2 YYNGEE.

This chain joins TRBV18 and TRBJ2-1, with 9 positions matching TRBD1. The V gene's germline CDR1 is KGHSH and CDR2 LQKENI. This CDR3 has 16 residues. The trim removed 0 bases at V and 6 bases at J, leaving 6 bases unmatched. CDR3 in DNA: TGTGCCAGCTCACCACCGATAAGGACAGGGGCCAATGAGCAGTTCTTC. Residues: CASSPPIRTGANEQFF.

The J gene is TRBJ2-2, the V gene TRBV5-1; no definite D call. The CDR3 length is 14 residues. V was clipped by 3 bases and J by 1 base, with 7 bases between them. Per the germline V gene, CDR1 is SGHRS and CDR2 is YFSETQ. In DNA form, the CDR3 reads TGCGCCAGCAGCTCCACAGAGAACACCGGGGAGCTGTTTTTT. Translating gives CASSSTENTGELFF.

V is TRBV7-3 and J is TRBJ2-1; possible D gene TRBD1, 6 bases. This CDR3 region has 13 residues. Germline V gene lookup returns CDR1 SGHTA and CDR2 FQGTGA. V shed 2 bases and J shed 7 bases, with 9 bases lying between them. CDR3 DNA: TGTGCCAGCAGCTTATCACAGGGTAATGAGCAGTTCTTC. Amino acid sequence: CASSLSQGNEQFF.

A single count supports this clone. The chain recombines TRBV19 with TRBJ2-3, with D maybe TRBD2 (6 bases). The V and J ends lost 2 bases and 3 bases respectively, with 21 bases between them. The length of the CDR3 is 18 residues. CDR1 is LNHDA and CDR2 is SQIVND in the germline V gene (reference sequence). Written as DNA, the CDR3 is TGTGCCAGTAGTATAATCCCGGACTACCAGCGGAGGACAGATACGCAGTATTTT. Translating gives CASSIIPDYQRRTDTQYF.